The T cell receptor beta chain described here comes from a study of cytomegalovirus exposure and HLA in healthy donors. At the level of the study: Of around 400 genotyped donors, 81% grouped in the Caucasian-associated ancestry cluster. The study's findings and limits: Prior analysis indicated that the majority of TCR beta V segments exhibited productivity approximately 90% or approximately 30% of the time.

V gave up 5 bases and J gave up 2 bases; unmatched junction bases: 3. The CDR3 contains 15 residues. The germline CDR1 and CDR2 sequences are KGHSH and LQKENI. Comment on this clone: Its matching antigen is unknown.

Primers for the PCR totalled 60 Vbeta and 13 Jbeta. The method was immunoSEQ multiplex PCR; TCRdb's version includes in-frame clones alone and lacks a portion of them. This table holds about 130,000 clones, more than 80% found once. This receptor was identified in a male donor in good health and CMV-seronegative. The chain has TRBV18 and TRBJ2-2, with 9 nucleotides matching TRBD1. The sequenced sample consisted of PBMCs. CDR3 region: CASSTDRGNTGELFF. For the CDR3, the DNA is TGTGCCAGCTCAACGGACAGGGGCAACACCGGGGAGCTGTTTTTT.